The 14 T cell receptor beta chains presented below share a single source sample, sequenced in a study of shared clonotypes between healthy human individuals (dated by TCRdb to between 2020 and 2021). The library was obtained by the immunoSEQ multiplex PCR assay. As stored in TCRdb, this immuneACCESS dataset retains in-frame rearrangements with V and J assigned. A fraction of the clones does not appear; measured against another copy, unresolved V genes explain less than half of the discrepancy, and the remainder lacks a known reason. This sample is represented by millions of clones; 93% of them were singletons. The ten largest account for about 0.39% of the sample. Sample: naive CD4+ T cells from PBMCs. The sample's cell subset or site label, decoded: CD45RA+ positively selected. The source of these receptors is a man younger than 35 in good health. Some clones in this sample may be carry-over from other donors' samples.

The chain links TRBV30 to TRBJ1-4; 7 nucleotides align to TRBD1. Germline V gene lookup returns CDR1 GTSNPN and CDR2 SVGIG (reference sequence). The CDR3 has 16 residues. J lost 0 bases, V lost 5 bases, and 9 bases had no gene match. The CDR3 bases are TGTGCCTGGGGGGACAGCGGCCCAGCAACTAATGAAAAACTGTTTTTT. Residues: CAWGDSGPATNEKLFF.

CDR3 nucleotides: TGTGCCAGAAGCCTCCGAGGCACCGGGGAGCTGTTTTTT. It specifies CARSLRGTGELFF. The rearrangement uses TRBV5-3 and TRBJ2-2; D gene uncertain. TRBV5-3 is known as an ORF, though its function is uncertain. The CDR3 extends over 13 amino acids. V was shortened by 4 bases and J by 4 bases, with 8 bases between the two germline ends.

The V gene is TRBV30, the J gene TRBJ1-1, with no clear D. Germline V gene lookup returns CDR1 GTSNPN and CDR2 SVGIG (reference sequence). V dropped 2 bases and J dropped 1 base, with 26 bases sitting between them. The CDR3 contains 19 residues. The CDR3 spells CAWSPRVEGTWLSNTEAFF. CDR3 sequence (DNA): TGTGCCTGGAGTCCCCGGGTGGAGGGTACTTGGTTATCGAACACTGAAGCTTTCTTT.

CDR3 bases: TGTGCCAGTAGTATGCGGACAGGGGGGCAGTACTTC. Its translation is CASSMRTGGQYF. The V call is TRBV19, the J call TRBJ2-7; 10 nucleotides line up with TRBD1. The V segment lost 3 bases and the J segment 9 bases; nucleotides outside the gene matches: 2. Germline V gene data show CDR1 as LNHDA and CDR2 as SQIVND (reference sequence). The length of the CDR3 is 12 residues.

This chain connects TRBV12-5 to TRBJ2-1, with 8 bases fitting TRBD1. CDR3 size: 16 residues. V was clipped by 5 bases and J by 5 bases; unmatched bases: 11. CDR1 is LGHNT, CDR2 FRNRAP, per germline. DNA for the CDR3: TGTGCTAGTGGTCAGACAGGGGACGGGGGAAACAATGAGCAGTTCTTC. Its translation is CASGQTGDGGNNEQFF.

The chain employs TRBV7-3 and TRBJ2-1; 12 bases are shared with TRBD2. The V segment lost 2 bases and the J segment 8 bases; nucleotides outside the gene matches: 19. Germline V CDR1 and CDR2: SGHTA, FQGTGA. This CDR3 spans 20 amino acids. The CDR3 spells CASSLVRGGELAGGRDEQFF. In nucleotides, the CDR3 is TGTGCCAGCAGCTTAGTTAGGGGAGGGGAACTAGCGGGAGGTAGGGATGAGCAGTTCTTC.

The chain joins TRBV28 to TRBJ2-3; 14 positions match TRBD2. This CDR3 is built from 18 residues. CDR1 is MDHEN and CDR2 is SYDVKM in the germline V gene. With V trimmed by 0 bases and J by 4 bases, 6 bases remained unmatched. CDR3 DNA: TGTGCCAGCAGTTTATGGGGACTAGCGGGGGCCGAGGCAGATACGCAGTATTTT. Translated, it gives CASSLWGLAGAEADTQYF.

The chain joins TRBV7-2 to TRBJ1-1; D gene ambiguous. Germline V gene sequence: CDR1 SGHTA, CDR2 FQGNSA. V was trimmed by 1 base and J by 8 bases, leaving 11 bases between them. The CDR3 sequence is 13 residues long. The CDR3 nucleotides are TGTGCCAGCAGCTTAGAGTTAGCCGCAGAAGCTTTCTTT. Its protein is CASSLELAAEAFF.

This clone was recorded once. This chain links TRBV7-9 with TRBJ2-3, with a possible D match to TRBD1 (5 bases). Germline lookup yields CDR1 SEHNR and CDR2 FQNEAQ (reference sequence). The CDR3 is made up of 15 amino acids. V dropped 5 bases and J dropped 2 bases, with 14 bases sitting between them. The CDR3 coding sequence is TGTGCCAGCAGCAATCCAATGACAGCCACAGATACGCAGTATTTT. Residues: CASSNPMTATDTQYF.

A single count supports this clone. The chain uses TRBV10-3 and TRBJ2-3, with D unclear. The CDR3 contains 16 residues. V lost 3 bases and J lost 0, with 13 bases in between. Germline V gene data show CDR1 as ENHRY and CDR2 as SYGVKD. CDR3 nucleotide sequence: TGTGCCATCAGTGACGCCGTCCAGTCCAGCACAGATACGCAGTATTTT. It codes for CAISDAVQSSTDTQYF.

This clone was picked up one time. Distinct nucleotide sequences in the sample also encode this CDR3. V gene TRBV29-1 combines with J gene TRBJ2-3; TRBD2 aligns across 12 bases. This CDR3 is built from 15 residues. Germline loops: CDR1 SQVTM, CDR2 ANQGSEA. V lost 6 bases and J lost 0; bases outside the gene matches: 4. CDR3 in DNA: TGCAGCGTAGCCGGGACTAGCGGGAGCACAGATACGCAGTATTTT. As protein: CSVAGTSGSTDTQYF.

V usage is TRBV30 and J usage is TRBJ1-2; TRBD1 might be the D (5 bases). Germline V gene data show CDR1 as GTSNPN and CDR2 as SVGIG (reference sequence). Trimming removed 0 bases from V and 6 bases from J, with 8 bases in between. This CDR3 is built from 12 residues. CDR3 nucleotides: TGTGCCTGGAGTGTTTTAGGGGATGGCTACACCTTC. Protein product: CAWSVLGDGYTF.

The J gene is TRBJ1-4, the V gene TRBV4-3, with 9 bases fitting TRBD1. This CDR3 comprises 15 residues. The V gene's germline CDR1 is LGHNA and CDR2 YSLEER. J lost 5 bases, V lost 2 bases, and 3 bases had no gene match. In nucleotides, the CDR3 is TGCGCCAGCAGCCAAATGACAGGGGGGAATGAAAAACTGTTTTTT. It is translated as CASSQMTGGNEKLFF.

About this clone: Different DNA sequences within this sample yield the same CDR3. This chain connects TRBV6-5 to TRBJ1-2, with TRBD1 as a possible D gene (5 bases). Per the germline V gene, CDR1 is MNHEY and CDR2 is SVGAGI. The CDR3 has 12 residues. With 11 bases removed from V and 0 bases from J, the gap between germline ends came to 10 bases. The CDR3 spells CASRGANYGYTF. DNA for the CDR3: TGTGCCTCGCGGGGGGCTAACTATGGCTACACCTTC.